This TCR beta chain emerged from a study of blood T cells in healthy people across ages. Details on this clonotype: Its specificity is unknown.

The V gene's germline CDR1 is SGDLS and CDR2 YYNGEE. The CDR3 is made up of 16 amino acids. V was shortened by 4 bases and J by 0 bases, with 15 bases between the two germline ends. Study observations and caveats: TCR beta diversity per million T cells fell roughly linearly with age.

PCR was performed a second time for about 6 to 12 cycles using a sample-barcoded 5' primer and a J-beta primer mix. TCRdb ran MiXCR on the 5' RACE reads and lists one entry per CDR3 protein. The data hold 700,000 to 950,000 distinct CDR3 sequences, with about 62% observed a single time. The sequence came from a man aged 30 to 45 in good health. V usage is TRBV9 and J usage is TRBJ2-3; D perhaps matches TRBD1 (5 bases). Sequencing used blood. The CDR3 DNA reads TGTGCCAGCAGCCCCAGAGGACACCATAGCACAGATACGCAGTATTTT. As protein: CASSPRGHHSTDTQYF.